These 27 T cell receptor beta chains were all obtained from the same sample, sequenced in a study of shared clonotypes between healthy human individuals. Sequencing was performed with immunoSEQ multiplex PCR; in TCRdb, only in-frame clones are kept and a portion is missing. The repertoire holds 2 million to 3 million clones, with 93% as singletons. The sample was naive CD4+ T cells from PBMCs. Indicated subset: CD45RA+ positively selected. Receptors originate from a young man in good health. Some clones in this sample may be carry-over from other donors' samples.

The chain combines TRBV5-1 with TRBJ2-5, with D uncertain. Germline V CDR1 and CDR2: SGHRS, YFSETQ. The V and J ends lost 5 bases and 3 bases respectively, with 8 bases between them. The CDR3 is 12 residues long. Here the CDR3 DNA reads TGCGCCAGCAGAACTACTGAAGAGACCCAGTACTTC. Its protein product is CASRTTEETQYF.

The V and J genes are TRBV5-4 and TRBJ2-3; no reliable D call. Trimming stripped 7 bases from V and 4 bases from J, with 13 bases between. CDR1 is SGHNT and CDR2 is YYREEE in the germline V gene (reference sequence). CDR3 size: 13 residues. The DNA of the CDR3 is TGTGCCAGCCCTGCGATGGGTTCAGATACGCAGTATTTT. Residues: CASPAMGSDTQYF.

The V call is TRBV5-4, the J call TRBJ1-1; D might be TRBD1 (5 bases). V was clipped by 0 bases and J by 1 base, with 10 bases between them. Per germline, CDR1 SGHNT and CDR2 YYREEE (reference sequence). CDR3 length: 15 amino acids. The CDR3 DNA follows: TGTGCCAGCAGCTTGGCGGGACGGCAGAACACTGAAGCTTTCTTT. This translates into CASSLAGRQNTEAFF.

V is TRBV5-1 and J is TRBJ2-5; 7 nucleotides align to TRBD1. Losses at the gene ends were 1 base for V and 5 bases for J; bases not matched to a gene: 8. CDR3 length: 15 amino acids. Looked up from germline, CDR1 is SGHRS and CDR2 is YFSETQ. The CDR3 here is CASSLTRQGGETQYF. The CDR3 DNA reads as TGCGCCAGCAGCTTGACGCGACAGGGCGGGGAGACCCAGTACTTC.

The chain joins TRBV30 to TRBJ1-2, with D maybe TRBD1 (6 bases). The CDR3 has 11 residues. Per the germline V gene, CDR1 is GTSNPN and CDR2 is SVGIG (reference sequence). Deletions cut 3 bases from V and 8 bases from J, with 10 bases between. For the CDR3, the DNA is TGTGCCTGGAGCCGACAGGCCGGCTACACCTTC. It yields the protein CAWSRQAGYTF.

The CDR3 DNA follows: TGTGCCAGCAGCGGAAGGACAGGGGCAGGGGAGACCCAGTACTTC. The encoded protein is CASSGRTGAGETQYF. The V call is TRBV7-8, the J call TRBJ2-5; TRBD1 aligns across 9 bases. Per germline, CDR1 SGHVS and CDR2 FQNEAQ. The CDR3 contains 15 residues. J gave up 5 bases and V 5 bases, and 9 bases lay outside the gene matches.

This sequence joins TRBV29-1 and TRBJ2-3; 7 positions match TRBD1. Germline assignment: CDR1 SQVTM and CDR2 ANQGSEA. The CDR3 is made up of 16 amino acids. The J segment lost 2 bases and the V segment lost 1 base, leaving 9 bases of the junction unmatched. CDR3 nucleotide sequence: TGCAGCGTTGAAGTGGCAGGGACAGCTTACACAGATACGCAGTATTTT. This encodes CSVEVAGTAYTDTQYF.

About this clone: Other DNA sequences in this specimen translate into the identical CDR3. J is TRBJ1-5 and V is TRBV29-1; TRBD1 is a possible D gene (5 bases). Germline V gene data show CDR1 as SQVTM and CDR2 as ANQGSEA. Trimming removed 4 bases at V and 2 bases at J, with 9 bases between. There are 13 residues in the CDR3. The CDR3 region has the DNA TGCAGCGTTGCCGGGGGTGGCAATCAGCCCCAGCATTTT. Its translation is CSVAGGGNQPQHF.

The chain couples TRBV6-1 to TRBJ1-2; D not resolved. The V end lost 6 bases, the J end lost 8 bases, and 10 bases lay between the germline ends. Germline CDR1 is MNHNS and CDR2 is SASEGT. The CDR3 contains 11 residues. This CDR3 reads CASRDWRGYTF. The CDR3 nucleotides read TGTGCCAGCAGGGACTGGCGGGGCTACACCTTC.

This chain uses TRBV28 with TRBJ1-1, with 7 nucleotides matching TRBD1. J was trimmed by 3 bases and V by 2 bases; bases with no gene match: 9. Germline lookup yields CDR1 MDHEN and CDR2 SYDVKM. The CDR3 loop spans 16 amino acids. CDR3 sequence (DNA): TGTGCCAGCAGTTTAGGAGGGGGCGCCTGGTACACTGAAGCTTTCTTT. Translation: CASSLGGGAWYTEAFF.

On this clone itself: Within the sample, other DNA sequences also encode this same CDR3. This rearrangement joins TRBV7-9 to TRBJ2-7; D is uncertain. CDR1 SEHNR and CDR2 FQNEAQ come from the germline V gene (reference sequence). V lost 0 bases, J lost 0 bases, and 6 bases lay in between. CDR3 length equals 14 residues. Here the CDR3 reads CASSLAASSYEQYF. The CDR3 DNA sequence: TGTGCCAGCAGCTTAGCCGCCAGCTCCTACGAGCAGTACTTC.

The chain uses TRBV7-2 and TRBJ1-1; D is unclear. The CDR3 extends over 13 amino acids. Germline CDR1 reads SGHTA; CDR2 reads FQGNSA. V shed 0 bases and J shed 4 bases, with 6 bases lying between them. The CDR3 spells CASSLAGTTEAFF. The CDR3 bases are TGTGCCAGCAGCTTAGCGGGTACCACTGAAGCTTTCTTT.

The chain is built from TRBV4-1 and TRBJ2-5; D is unresolved. The CDR3 consists of 14 residues. V lost 1 base and J 4 bases, leaving 10 bases between the germline ends. CDR1 and CDR2 from the germline V gene are MGHRA and YSYEKL. The DNA of the CDR3 is TGCGCCAGCAGCCAAGTTCCGGTTTTAGAGACCCAGTACTTC. Protein product: CASSQVPVLETQYF.

The chain has TRBV27 and TRBJ2-5, with D tentatively TRBD1 (5 bases). The CDR3 spans 13 residues. Deletions cut 6 bases from V and 7 bases from J, with 15 bases between. Per germline, CDR1 MNHEY and CDR2 SMNVEV (reference sequence). The CDR3 is CASSPSTTGTQYF. The DNA for the CDR3 is TGTGCCAGCAGCCCATCAACTACAGGGACCCAGTACTTC.

The chain combines TRBV6-6 with TRBJ2-7; tentative D call: TRBD1 (6 bases). Germline assignment: CDR1 MNHNY and CDR2 SVGAGI (reference sequence). This CDR3 comprises 11 residues. Trimming removed 8 bases at V and 7 bases at J, with 12 bases between. CDR3 protein: CASSTGMEQYF. The CDR3 coding sequence is TGTGCCAGCTCGACAGGCATGGAGCAGTACTTC.

A remark on this clone: Distinct nucleotide sequences in the sample also encode this CDR3. The chain carries TRBV27 and TRBJ2-7; TRBD1 agrees at 9 bases. CDR1 is MNHEY, CDR2 SMNVEV, per germline (reference sequence). The CDR3 runs 14 residues. Unmatched junction bases numbered 4, after V lost 5 bases and J lost 2 bases. This CDR3 reads CASSPRTGAYEQYF. The CDR3 DNA is TGTGCCAGCAGTCCGCGGACAGGGGCCTACGAGCAGTACTTC.

This clone was counted only a few times. V and J are TRBV29-1 and TRBJ1-1; 7 bases are a match to TRBD1. V was clipped by 6 bases and J by 1 base; unmatched bases: 5. There are 13 residues in the CDR3. Germline V CDR1 and CDR2: SQVTM, ANQGSEA. CDR3 nucleotide sequence: TGCAGCGTAGATGGGACAGCGAACACTGAAGCTTTCTTT. As protein: CSVDGTANTEAFF. Full variable domain (missing parts from reference TRBV29-1 and TRBJ1-1): SAVISQKPSRDICQRGTSLTIQCQVDSQVTMMFWYRQQPGQSLTLIATANQGSEATYESGFVIDKFPISRPNLTFSTLTVSNMSPEDSSIYLCSVDGTANTEAFFGQGTRLTVV.

The gene calls are TRBV30 and TRBJ2-5; D might be TRBD1 (5 bases). This CDR3 is 15 amino acids long. V shed 2 bases and J shed 2 bases, with 15 bases lying between them. Germline V gene sequence: CDR1 GTSNPN, CDR2 SVGIG (reference sequence). CDR3 sequence (DNA): TGTGCCTGGAGTCGAACGGACATCACTCAAGAGACCCAGTACTTC. It yields the protein CAWSRTDITQETQYF.

The chain carries TRBV2 and TRBJ2-2; no clear D. This CDR3 has 19 amino acids. Germline V gene lookup returns CDR1 SNHLY and CDR2 FYNNEI. Trimming took off 1 base at V and 5 bases at J, with 23 bases between the two ends. CDR3 loop: CASSEEVRLPSGGTGELFF. CDR3 sequence (DNA): TGTGCCAGCAGTGAAGAAGTCCGGCTGCCCTCCGGCGGAACCGGGGAGCTGTTTTTT.

The chain couples TRBV15 to TRBJ2-5, with 8 bases identical to TRBD2. The J call may be mistaken, given a closer DNA end match to TRBJ2-7. The CDR3 is 16 amino acids. Germline assignment: CDR1 LNHNV and CDR2 YYDKDF (reference sequence). The CDR3 DNA reads TGTGCCACCAGCAGAGATTACAGCGGGAGTATTTACGAGCAGTACTTC. Encoded protein: CATSRDYSGSIYEQYF.

Regarding this clone: At the DNA level, this CDR3 is encoded by other sequences in the same sample as well. This chain links TRBV5-1 with TRBJ2-6; D is uncertain. This CDR3 contains 16 residues. Germline-derived CDR1 and CDR2 are SGHRS and YFSETQ. V was cut by 0 bases and J by 0 bases, with 7 bases left in between. The CDR3 is CASSLAVASGANVLTF. In DNA, the CDR3 is TGCGCCAGCAGCTTGGCAGTGGCCTCTGGGGCCAACGTCCTGACTTTC.

The chain is built from TRBV4-1 and TRBJ2-2; D ambiguous. V shed 1 base and J shed 5 bases, with 8 bases lying between them. The CDR3 extends over 14 amino acids. Germline V CDR1 and CDR2: MGHRA, YSYEKL. CDR3 sequence (DNA): TGCGCCAGCAGCCAAGGTTCGCAAACCGGGGAGCTGTTTTTT. Protein sequence: CASSQGSQTGELFF.

The chain combines TRBV19 with TRBJ2-1; D is undetermined. CDR1 is LNHDA and CDR2 is SQIVND in the germline V gene (reference sequence). The CDR3 has 13 residues. V shed 5 bases and J shed 1 base, with 6 bases lying between them. As DNA, the CDR3 is TGTGCCAGTAGTGCCCGGTCCTACAATGAGCAGTTCTTC. Residues: CASSARSYNEQFF.

The V and J genes are TRBV7-3 and TRBJ1-3; D perhaps matches TRBD1 (5 bases). Germline V gene lookup returns CDR1 SGHTA and CDR2 FQGTGA. The germline V and J ends were trimmed by 5 bases and 3 bases, with 14 bases remaining between them. This CDR3 comprises 15 residues. The CDR3 nucleotides are TGTGCCAGCAGCCCCGGGGTGGGGCTTGGAAACACCATATATTTT. Its protein is CASSPGVGLGNTIYF.

With respect to this clone: Other DNA sequences in this sample translate to the same CDR3. The chain combines TRBV28 with TRBJ1-1; D is unclear. Trimming shortened V by 3 bases and J by 1 base, and 3 bases separated the two germline ends. The germline CDR1 and CDR2 sequences are MDHEN and SYDVKM. The CDR3 consists of 12 residues. CDR3 residues: CASSFPNTEAFF. In nucleotides, the CDR3 is TGTGCCAGCAGTTTTCCGAACACTGAAGCTTTCTTT.

The chain couples TRBV5-4 to TRBJ2-2, with a weak D call TRBD2 (5 bases). The ends were cut back, 10 bases at V and 2 bases at J, with 9 bases in the middle. The CDR3 is made up of 12 amino acids. The germline gives CDR1 SGHNT, CDR2 YYREEE (reference sequence). The CDR3 protein is CAARGNTGELFF. The CDR3 nucleotides are TGTGCCGCCCGGGGAAACACCGGGGAGCTGTTTTTT.

The chain joins TRBV7-3 to TRBJ2-4; 8 positions match TRBD1. The V gene end was trimmed by 8 bases and the J gene end by 3 bases; junction bases not matched to a gene: 3. The CDR3 runs to 13 residues. Per germline, CDR1 SGHTA and CDR2 FQGTGA. Here the CDR3 DNA reads TGTGCCAGCGGACAGGGCAACAAAAACATTCAGTACTTC. It translates to CASGQGNKNIQYF.